The 25 T cell receptor beta chains in this list originate from one sample, sequenced in a study of blood T cell repertoires in COVID-19. Method: immunoSEQ multiplex PCR; TCRdb's copy keeps in-frame clones and lacks some. The profile covers about 310,000 clones, with around 87% appearing a single time and approximately 7.8% taken by the ten largest. Sequencing used peripheral blood. The receptor source for this set is a woman aged 50 to 65 who had recovered from COVID-19.

The genes are TRBV2 and TRBJ2-4; D remains ambiguous. Germline CDR1 reads SNHLY; CDR2 reads FYNNEI. The V and J ends lost 5 bases and 2 bases respectively, with 4 bases between them. There are 12 residues in the CDR3. Here the CDR3 DNA reads TGTGCCAGCAGTCAGACCAAAAACATTCAGTACTTC. Protein sequence: CASSQTKNIQYF. The full variable domain, rest sourced from reference TRBV2 and TRBJ2-4, is EPEVTQTPSHQVTQMGQEVILRCVPISNHLYFYWYRQILGQKVEFLVSFYNNEISEKSEIFDDQFSVERPDGSNFTLKIRSTKLEDSAMYFCASSQTKNIQYFGAGTRLSVL.

The CDR3, as DNA: TGTGCCAGCTCACCACAAGGAGGATGGGAGCAGTACTTC. It specifies CASSPQGGWEQYF. J is TRBJ2-7 and V is TRBV18, with D tentatively TRBD2 (5 bases). CDR3 size: 13 residues. Germline lookup yields CDR1 KGHSH and CDR2 LQKENI. V was trimmed by 1 base and J by 7 bases, leaving 11 bases between them.

The gene calls are TRBV28 and TRBJ2-7; 12 positions agree with TRBD1. The CDR3 is 16 residues long. Germline CDR1 is MDHEN and CDR2 is SYDVKM. The ends lost 5 bases at V and 0 bases at J; junction bases unmatched: 5. CDR3 amino acids: CASSPGTGGFSYEQYF. The DNA of the CDR3 is TGTGCCAGCAGTCCCGGGACAGGGGGCTTCTCCTACGAGCAGTACTTC.

The rearrangement links TRBV10-1 to TRBJ1-2; the D gene is possibly TRBD1 (6 bases). Looked up from germline, CDR1 is WNHNN and CDR2 is SYGVQD (reference sequence). CDR3 size: 10 residues. The CDR3 here is CHDRFYGYTF. CDR3 nucleotide sequence: TGCCACGACAGGTTCTATGGCTACACCTTC.

This clone was seen once. The chain is built from TRBV10-3 and TRBJ1-1; 11 bases line up with TRBD1. Germline loops: CDR1 ENHRY, CDR2 SYGVKD. The ends lost 8 bases at V and 5 bases at J; junction bases unmatched: 16. This CDR3 is 17 amino acids long. The CDR3 DNA is TGTGCCATCCAGCCCTCCCGGACAGGGGGCGGTCGGACTGAAGCTTTCTTT. It codes for CAIQPSRTGGGRTEAFF.

CDR3 residues: CASSAGTGYEQYF. CDR3 sequence (DNA): TGTGCCAGCAGCGCAGGGACAGGGTACGAGCAGTACTTC. This chain uses TRBV9 with TRBJ2-7; TRBD1 aligns across 9 bases. The germline CDR1 and CDR2 sequences are SGDLS and YYNGEE. The CDR3 runs to 13 residues. V lost 3 bases, J lost 4 bases, and 2 bases stayed unmatched.

This clone occurred a few times. The chain has TRBV30 and TRBJ1-1; D not certain. Trimming took off 2 bases at V and 1 base at J, with 8 bases between the two ends. The CDR3 spans 13 residues. Germline V gene lookup returns CDR1 GTSNPN and CDR2 SVGIG (reference sequence). CDR3 sequence reads: CAWSITENTEAFF. In nucleotides, the CDR3 is TGTGCCTGGAGTATCACAGAGAACACTGAAGCTTTCTTT.

V gene TRBV28 combines with J gene TRBJ1-2; the match to TRBD1 covers 8 bases. The CDR3 is 16 residues long. Looked up from germline, CDR1 is MDHEN and CDR2 is SYDVKM. Trimming removed 5 bases from V and 3 bases from J; junction bases left unmatched: 11. This chain's CDR3 is CASSRRRTGMDYGYTF. Written as DNA, the CDR3 is TGTGCCAGCAGTAGACGCCGGACAGGGATGGACTATGGCTACACCTTC.

CDR3 coding DNA: TGTGCCACCAGTCAGGGGAATGAGCAGTTCTTC. Protein product: CATSQGNEQFF. V and J are TRBV24-1 and TRBJ2-1; tentatively, D is TRBD1 (6 bases). The V end was cut by 6 bases, the J end by 7 bases, with 6 bases between. Germline values: CDR1 KGHDR, CDR2 SFDVKD. The CDR3 is made up of 11 amino acids.

The chain combines TRBV27 with TRBJ2-5; TRBD1 agrees at 9 bases. V gave up 8 bases and J gave up 3 bases; unmatched junction bases: 4. This CDR3 has 13 residues. Germline values: CDR1 MNHEY, CDR2 SMNVEV (reference sequence). CDR3 region: CASGRTGEETQYF. CDR3 bases: TGTGCCAGCGGCCGGACAGGGGAAGAGACCCAGTACTTC.

The chain recombines TRBV6-4 with TRBJ2-2, with 9 nucleotides matching TRBD2. J gave up 1 base and V 5 bases, and 2 bases lay outside the gene matches. Germline V gene lookup returns CDR1 MRHNA and CDR2 SNTAGT. The CDR3 consists of 15 residues. The CDR3 loop is CASSLTSGNTGELFF. CDR3 in DNA: TGTGCCAGCAGTCTGACTAGCGGGAACACCGGGGAGCTGTTTTTT.

Notes on this clone: One end of the junction fails to match germline, which may point to a read error. The chain couples TRBV6-1 to TRBJ2-7; D gene unclear. The germline gives CDR1 MNHNS, CDR2 SASEGT. This CDR3 is 13 amino acids long. For the CDR3, the DNA is TGTGCCAGCAGTGAGGGCTCCTTGGCCGTGGTGCACTTC. This gives the protein CASSEGSLAVVHF.

The chain couples TRBV7-9 to TRBJ2-7; 8 bases line up with TRBD1. The CDR3 totals 15 residues. Germline CDR1 is SEHNR and CDR2 is FQNEAQ (reference sequence). The J segment lost 4 bases and the V segment lost 5 bases, leaving 10 bases of the junction unmatched. As DNA, the CDR3 is TGTGCCAGCAGCCCCGGGACAGGTGGGGTTTACGAGCAGTACTTC. Its protein product is CASSPGTGGVYEQYF.

V gene TRBV5-1 combines with J gene TRBJ2-5; D not resolved. This CDR3 comprises 14 residues. CDR1 and CDR2 (germline): SGHRS, YFSETQ. V was trimmed by 0 bases and J by 4 bases, leaving 10 bases between them. The chain's CDR3 is CASSLDANGETQYF. CDR3 bases: TGCGCCAGCAGCTTGGATGCAAACGGAGAGACCCAGTACTTC. Based on the CDR3 plus reference TRBV5-1 and TRBJ2-5, the full variable domain is KAGVTQTPRYLIKTRGQQVTLSCSPISGHRSVSWYQQTPGQGLQFLFEYFSETQRNKGNFPGRFSGRQFSNSRSEMNVSTLELGDSALYLCASSLDANGETQYFGPGTRLLVL.

In its sample, this clone was seen many times. This chain joins TRBV7-3 and TRBJ2-2; no clear D gene. CDR1 SGHTA and CDR2 FQGTGA come from the germline V gene. The CDR3 totals 16 residues. V gave up 1 base and J gave up 1 base, with 10 bases separating them. CDR3 in DNA: TGTGCCAGCAGCTTAAACCGCCGCGGGAACACCGGGGAGCTGTTTTTT. Translation: CASSLNRRGNTGELFF.

The rearrangement uses TRBV29-1 and TRBJ1-1; TRBD1 is a possible D gene (6 bases). Trimming took off 7 bases at V and 0 bases at J, with 12 bases between the two ends. Germline CDR1 reads SQVTM; CDR2 reads ANQGSEA. The CDR3 has 13 residues. The CDR3 sequence is CSGGASMNTEAFF. The DNA of the CDR3 is TGCAGCGGGGGGGCATCCATGAACACTGAAGCTTTCTTT.

The chain has TRBV7-2 and TRBJ1-1; a weak D match, TRBD1 (6 bases). Per the germline V gene, CDR1 is SGHTA and CDR2 is FQGNSA. The CDR3 has 15 residues. V was cut by 0 bases and J by 2 bases, with 10 bases left in between. The CDR3 loop is CASSLAGAANTEAFF. The DNA for the CDR3 is TGTGCCAGCAGCTTAGCGGGGGCAGCTAACACTGAAGCTTTCTTT.

The chain is built from TRBV11-2 and TRBJ2-5; D possibly corresponds to TRBD1 (6 bases). Per germline, CDR1 SGHAT and CDR2 FQNNGV. Trimming took off 4 bases at V and 0 bases at J, with 12 bases between the two ends. The CDR3 runs to 15 residues. The CDR3 DNA sequence: TGTGCCAGCAGCTCAGGCGACAGGCACCAAGAGACCCAGTACTTC. Its translation: CASSSGDRHQETQYF.

The chain carries TRBV19 and TRBJ1-1, with D possibly being TRBD1 (5 bases). CDR3 length equals 13 residues. CDR1 is LNHDA and CDR2 is SQIVND in the germline V gene (reference sequence). With 5 bases removed from V and 1 base from J, the gap between germline ends came to 8 bases. The CDR3 DNA is TGTGCCAGTAGTTCAACAGGGAACACTGAAGCTTTCTTT. Its protein is CASSSTGNTEAFF.

V usage is TRBV29-1 and J usage is TRBJ1-2; no definite D call. The CDR3 is made up of 11 amino acids. Germline V gene sequence: CDR1 SQVTM, CDR2 ANQGSEA. Trimming left V 4 bases short and J 3 bases short, with 6 bases between. The CDR3 DNA sequence: TGCAGCGTTGGGGGAGACTATGGCTACACCTTC. It encodes CSVGGDYGYTF.

The V and J genes are TRBV5-1 and TRBJ2-1; 14 positions agree with TRBD2. V was clipped by 4 bases and J by 8 bases; unmatched bases: 11. CDR3 length: 17 residues. Looked up from germline, CDR1 is SGHRS and CDR2 is YFSETQ. The CDR3 coding sequence is TGCGCCAGCAGCACGGGACTAGCGGGAGTCTCAGCCGATGAGCAGTTCTTC. This encodes CASSTGLAGVSADEQFF.

The J gene is TRBJ2-5, the V gene TRBV28, with 7 bases fitting TRBD1. With V trimmed by 6 bases and J by 5 bases, 6 bases remained unmatched. CDR3 length: 13 amino acids. The germline V gene has CDR1 MDHEN and CDR2 SYDVKM. CDR3 sequence: CASREQGSETQYF. The CDR3 DNA reads as TGTGCCAGCAGAGAACAGGGGTCGGAGACCCAGTACTTC.

The chain uses TRBV7-2 and TRBJ1-1; 9 bases align to TRBD1. There are 15 residues in the CDR3. J lost 5 bases, V lost 2 bases, and 6 bases had no gene match. Germline CDR1 and CDR2: SGHTA and FQGNSA. The DNA of the CDR3 is TGTGCCAGCAGCTTAACAGGGGGCGTGGGTACTGAAGCTTTCTTT. Translated: CASSLTGGVGTEAFF.

This rearrangement joins TRBV4-3 to TRBJ1-1; 10 bases are a match to TRBD1. V lost 5 bases and J lost 0; bases outside the gene matches: 9. The CDR3 loop spans 17 amino acids. Germline V gene data show CDR1 as LGHNA and CDR2 as YSLEER. CDR3 sequence reads: CASSDRDRGPLNTEAFF. CDR3 DNA sequence: TGCGCCAGCAGCGACCGGGACAGGGGCCCTTTGAACACTGAAGCTTTCTTT.

The CDR3 nucleotides are TGCGCCAGCAGCCAGGGGTTCGGGGCCGGGGAGCTGTTTTTT. This gives the protein CASSQGFGAGELFF. The V call is TRBV5-1, the J call TRBJ2-2; the D gene is possibly TRBD1 (6 bases). Trimming stripped 4 bases from V and 6 bases from J, with 13 bases between. Germline CDR1 SGHRS, CDR2 YFSETQ. The CDR3 has 14 amino acids.